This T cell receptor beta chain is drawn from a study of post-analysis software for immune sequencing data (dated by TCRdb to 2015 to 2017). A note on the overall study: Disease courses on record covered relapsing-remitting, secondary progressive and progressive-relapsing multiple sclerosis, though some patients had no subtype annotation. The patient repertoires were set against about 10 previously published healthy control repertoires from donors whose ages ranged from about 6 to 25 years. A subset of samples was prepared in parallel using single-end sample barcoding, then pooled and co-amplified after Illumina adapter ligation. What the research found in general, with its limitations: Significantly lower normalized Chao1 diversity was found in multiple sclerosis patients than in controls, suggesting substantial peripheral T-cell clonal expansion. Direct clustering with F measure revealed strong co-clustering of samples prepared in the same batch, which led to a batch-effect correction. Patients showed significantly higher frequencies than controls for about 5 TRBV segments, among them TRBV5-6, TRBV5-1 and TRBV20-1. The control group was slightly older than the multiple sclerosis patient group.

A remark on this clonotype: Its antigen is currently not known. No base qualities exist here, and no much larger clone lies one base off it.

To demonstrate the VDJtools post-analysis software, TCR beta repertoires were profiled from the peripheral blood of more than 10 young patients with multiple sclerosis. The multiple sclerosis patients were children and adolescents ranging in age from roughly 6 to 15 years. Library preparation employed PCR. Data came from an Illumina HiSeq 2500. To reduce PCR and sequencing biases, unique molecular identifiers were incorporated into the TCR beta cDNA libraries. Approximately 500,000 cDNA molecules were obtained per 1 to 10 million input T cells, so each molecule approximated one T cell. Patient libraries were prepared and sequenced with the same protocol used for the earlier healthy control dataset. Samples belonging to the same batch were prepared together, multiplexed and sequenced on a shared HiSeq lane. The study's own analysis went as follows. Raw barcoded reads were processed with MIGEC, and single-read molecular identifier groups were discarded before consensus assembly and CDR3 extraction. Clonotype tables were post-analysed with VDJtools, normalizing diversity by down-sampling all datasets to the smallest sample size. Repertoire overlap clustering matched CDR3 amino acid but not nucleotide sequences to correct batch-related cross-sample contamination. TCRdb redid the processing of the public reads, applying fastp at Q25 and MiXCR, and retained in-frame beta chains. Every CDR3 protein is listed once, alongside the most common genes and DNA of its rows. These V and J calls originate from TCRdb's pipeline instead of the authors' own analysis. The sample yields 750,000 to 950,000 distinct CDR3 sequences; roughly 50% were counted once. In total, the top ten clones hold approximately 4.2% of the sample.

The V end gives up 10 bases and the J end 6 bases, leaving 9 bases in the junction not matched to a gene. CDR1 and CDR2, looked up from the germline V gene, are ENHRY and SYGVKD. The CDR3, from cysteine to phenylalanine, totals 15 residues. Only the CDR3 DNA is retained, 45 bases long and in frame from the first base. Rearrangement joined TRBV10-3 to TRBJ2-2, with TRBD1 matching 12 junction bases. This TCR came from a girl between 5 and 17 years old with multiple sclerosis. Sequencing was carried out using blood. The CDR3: CASAGTGGASGELFF. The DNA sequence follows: TGTGCCAGCGCCGGGACAGGGGGCGCTTCCGGGGAGCTGTTTTTT.